Listed below are T cell receptor beta chains from one sample, sequenced in a study of shared clonotypes between healthy human individuals. The data were produced by immunoSEQ multiplex PCR, yet TCRdb's version contains in-frame clones alone and is incomplete. The sample has hundreds of thousands of clones, around 80% seen once. The sequenced material came from PBMCs. The receptors stem from a woman between 40 and 50 years old in good health. Some clones in this sample may be carry-over from other donors' samples. CDR3s include the opening cysteine and the closing phenylalanine or tryptophan. D genes are given only for firm matches. Some rows have no size entry. The others give once, few or many, or a class for an expanded clone.

clone_size	v_call	d_call	j_call	cdr3_aa	cdr3_nt
many	TRBV7-9	.	TRBJ2-7	CASSFLRYSPYEQYF	TGTGCCAGCAGTTTCCTCCGCTACTCACCCTACGAGCAGTACTTC
.	TRBV9	.	TRBJ1-1	CASSVNVISEAFF	TGTGCCAGCAGCGTAAACGTCATCTCTGAAGCTTTCTTT
.	TRBV11-2	.	TRBJ2-1	CASSSPLNNEQFF	TGTGCCAGCAGCTCACCATTAAACAATGAGCAGTTCTTC
.	TRBV11-3	TRBD1	TRBJ2-1	CASSLVPGQELLHNEQFF	TGTGCCAGCAGCTTAGTGCCGGGACAGGAACTTTTACACAATGAGCAGTTCTTC
.	TRBV7-8	.	TRBJ2-3	CASSLAADTQYF	TGTGCCAGCAGCTTAGCGGCAGATACGCAGTATTTT
.	TRBV5-1	.	TRBJ2-5	CASSLSETQYF	TGCGCCAGCAGCCTGTCCGAGACCCAGTACTTC
.	TRBV4-2	.	TRBJ2-5	CASSQDGDQSRETQYF	TGTGCCAGCAGCCAAGATGGGGACCAAAGCCGGGAGACCCAGTACTTC
.	TRBV5-1	.	TRBJ2-3	CASSLTSTDTQYF	TGCGCCAGCAGCTTGACTAGCACAGATACGCAGTATTTT
.	TRBV30	TRBD2	TRBJ2-7	CAWSALRYGTSGLYEQYF	TGTGCCTGGAGTGCCCTCCGTTATGGGACTAGCGGACTCTACGAGCAGTACTTC
.	TRBV7-9	.	TRBJ2-2	CASSLIFFRASANTGELFF	TGTGCCAGCAGCTTAATTTTTTTTCGGGCTTCCGCGAACACCGGGGAGCTGTTTTTT
few	TRBV7-3	TRBD2	TRBJ2-1	CASSYLGLAGAGEQFF	TGTGCCAGCAGCTACTTGGGACTAGCGGGAGCGGGTGAGCAGTTCTTC
.	TRBV29-1	.	TRBJ2-3	CSIGGAGHTGTQYF	TGCAGCATTGGAGGCGCTGGTCACACGGGTACGCAGTATTTT
.	TRBV7-3	TRBD2	TRBJ2-2	CASSLTPSGANTGELFF	TGTGCCAGCAGCTTAACACCTAGCGGAGCGAACACCGGGGAGCTGTTTTTT
.	TRBV18	.	TRBJ2-1	CASSPRPGFGDNEQFF	TGTGCCAGCTCACCGAGACCGGGTTTTGGGGACAATGAGCAGTTCTTC
few	TRBV6-1	.	TRBJ1-1	CASSEALGGTEAFF	TGTGCCAGCAGTGAAGCGCTAGGGGGCACTGAAGCTTTCTTT
.	TRBV19	TRBD2	TRBJ2-3	CASSIGASGGATDTQYF	TGTGCCAGTAGTATTGGGGCTAGCGGGGGCGCCACAGATACGCAGTATTTT
once	TRBV30	.	TRBJ2-5	CAWRATGRQTQYF	TGTGCCTGGAGAGCAACAGGGAGGCAGACCCAGTACTTC
.	TRBV5-1	TRBD1	TRBJ2-1	CASSLGQGGNEQFF	TGCGCCAGCAGCTTAGGACAGGGCGGGAATGAGCAGTTCTTC
.	TRBV5-1	TRBD1	TRBJ1-1	CASSATTTGSTEAFF	TGCGCCAGCAGCGCAACAACGACAGGGAGCACTGAAGCTTTCTTT
.	TRBV5-1	.	TRBJ2-5	CASSPDSFETQYF	TGCGCCAGCAGCCCGGACTCCTTCGAGACCCAGTACTTC
.	TRBV10-3	TRBD1	TRBJ2-1	CAIGQGSNEQFF	TGTGCCATAGGACAGGGTAGCAATGAGCAGTTCTTC
.	TRBV9	.	TRBJ2-7	CASSVGTPSSYEQYF	TGTGCCAGCAGCGTCGGGACTCCCAGCTCCTACGAGCAGTACTTC
.	TRBV30	TRBD1	TRBJ2-5	CAWSSGGQETQYF	TGTGCCTGGAGCTCAGGGGGACAAGAGACCCAGTACTTC
.	TRBV7-2	TRBD1	TRBJ1-2	CASSPGTGVNGYTF	TGTGCCAGCAGCCCAGGGACAGGGGTCAATGGCTACACCTTC
.	TRBV19	.	TRBJ2-2	CASSLYTGELFF	TGTGCCAGTAGTTTATACACCGGGGAGCTGTTTTTT
.	TRBV28	.	TRBJ1-1	CASTERAGWERTEAFF	TGTGCCAGCACCGAAAGGGCAGGGTGGGAGCGCACTGAAGCTTTCTTT
.	TRBV4-1	.	TRBJ2-2	CASSQEWEVGDTGELFF	TGCGCCAGCAGCCAAGAGTGGGAAGTGGGCGACACCGGGGAGCTGTTTTTT
.	TRBV9	.	TRBJ1-2	CASSDGFGNYGYTF	TGTGCCAGCAGCGATGGTTTTGGAAACTATGGCTACACCTTC
.	TRBV6-1	.	TRBJ1-5	CASSEGSAGQPQHF	TGTGCCAGCAGTGAAGGGTCGGCTGGTCAGCCCCAGCATTTT
.	TRBV10-3	.	TRBJ1-1	CTIATESDTEAFF	TGTACCATAGCGACAGAGAGTGACACTGAAGCTTTCTTT
.	TRBV28	TRBD2	TRBJ2-7	CASRLAGKTEQYF	TGTGCCAGCAGATTAGCGGGAAAGACCGAGCAGTACTTC
.	TRBV7-3	TRBD1	TRBJ2-7	CASSLTGGDEQYF	TGTGCCAGCAGTCTCACAGGGGGAGACGAGCAGTACTTC
.	TRBV5-1	.	TRBJ1-1	CASSLTHSLNTEAFF	TGCGCCAGCAGCTTGACCCACAGTCTGAACACTGAAGCTTTCTTT
.	TRBV21-1	.	TRBJ2-7	CASSKWDRAYEQYF	TGTGCCAGCAGCAAGTGGGACAGGGCCTACGAGCAGTACTTC
.	TRBV7-9	TRBD2	TRBJ2-1	CASSGWTSGSNEQFF	TGTGCCAGCAGCGGGTGGACTAGCGGGAGTAATGAGCAGTTCTTC
.	TRBV19	.	TRBJ1-5	CASSIWPWGAGNQPQHF	TGTGCCAGTAGTATATGGCCCTGGGGTGCGGGCAATCAGCCCCAGCATTTT
.	TRBV11-2	.	TRBJ2-5	CASSLEQETQYF	TGTGCCAGCAGCTTAGAACAAGAGACCCAGTACTTC
few	TRBV11-2	.	TRBJ2-3	CASSSQGPTQYF	TGTGCCAGCAGCTCCCAGGGTCCGACGCAGTATTTT
.	TRBV9	.	TRBJ1-2	CASSPDLGGYTF	TGTGCCAGCAGCCCCGACCTGGGGGGCTACACCTTC
.	TRBV5-1	.	TRBJ1-2	CASSLEPQLNYGYTF	TGCGCCAGCAGCTTGGAACCACAACTTAACTATGGCTACACCTTC
many	TRBV19	.	TRBJ2-7	CASSLRDHEQYF	TGTGCCAGTAGTCTCAGGGACCACGAGCAGTACTTC
.	TRBV6-5	TRBD2	TRBJ2-5	CASSGISGGGGQYF	TGTGCCAGCAGTGGTATTAGCGGGGGCGGTGGGCAGTACTTC
.	TRBV4-1	TRBD2	TRBJ2-1	CASSQALLAGPINEQFF	TGCGCCAGCAGCCAAGCCCTACTAGCGGGACCTATCAATGAGCAGTTCTTC
.	TRBV19	TRBD1	TRBJ1-5	CASRRQGNGNQPQHF	TGTGCCAGTAGACGACAGGGGAACGGCAATCAGCCCCAGCATTTT
.	TRBV7-3	.	TRBJ1-1	CASSLTGGTEAFF	TGTGCCAGCAGCTTAACAGGGGGCACTGAAGCTTTCTTT
.	TRBV7-2	TRBD1	TRBJ2-7	CASSPGTGGEYEQYF	TGTGCCAGCAGCCCAGGGACAGGGGGTGAATACGAGCAGTACTTC
.	TRBV6-1	TRBD2	TRBJ2-3	CASSELAGGPDTQYF	TGTGCCAGCAGTGAACTAGCGGGCGGGCCAGATACGCAGTATTTT
.	TRBV28	TRBD2	TRBJ2-5	CASNGLAGVETQYF	TGTGCCAGCAACGGACTAGCGGGAGTAGAGACCCAGTACTTC
.	TRBV27	.	TRBJ1-5	CASRTTGHSNQPQHF	TGTGCCAGCAGAACCACAGGGCATAGCAATCAGCCCCAGCATTTT
few	TRBV2	TRBD2	TRBJ2-7	CASKGLALEQYF	TGTGCCAGCAAGGGACTAGCGCTCGAGCAGTACTTC
.	TRBV6-1	TRBD1	TRBJ2-5	CASSEQGDRKTQYF	TGTGCCAGCAGTGAGCAGGGGGATCGCAAGACCCAGTACTTC
.	TRBV11-3	TRBD2	TRBJ2-1	CASSLDLGTSGRSNEQFF	TGTGCCAGCAGCTTAGATCTAGGGACTAGCGGGAGGAGTAATGAGCAGTTCTTC
.	TRBV7-2	TRBD2	TRBJ2-1	CASSLGTSGFSSYNEQFF	TGTGCCAGCAGCTTAGGGACTAGCGGGTTTAGCTCCTACAATGAGCAGTTCTTC
.	TRBV2	TRBD2	TRBJ2-7	CASLATSGRSEQYF	TGTGCCAGCCTAGCGACTAGCGGGAGAAGCGAGCAGTACTTC
.	TRBV11-3	TRBD2	TRBJ2-7	CASSLGGGGGPSEQYF	TGTGCCAGCAGCTTAGGCGGTGGGGGAGGGCCTTCCGAGCAGTACTTC
.	TRBV5-3	.	TRBJ1-3	CAKDRTKYSGNTIYF	TGTGCCAAGGATCGAACAAAGTACTCTGGAAACACCATATATTTT
.	TRBV29-1	.	TRBJ2-7	CSVEGRGGPSSYEQYF	TGCAGCGTTGAAGGCCGAGGGGGTCCTAGCTCCTACGAGCAGTACTTC
few	TRBV2	TRBD1	TRBJ1-2	CASGRTGDGYTF	TGTGCCAGCGGGCGGACAGGGGATGGCTACACCTTC
.	TRBV18	.	TRBJ2-5	CASSTQETQYF	TGTGCCAGCTCAACACAAGAGACCCAGTACTTC
once	TRBV5-1	TRBD2	TRBJ2-1	CASSNPGLAGAGQFF	TGCGCCAGCAGCAACCCGGGACTAGCGGGCGCAGGGCAGTTCTTC